This T cell receptor (beta chain) was recovered during a study of T cell responses to AZD1222 COVID-19 vaccine. Whole-study findings and limits: Baseline seropositives among AZD1222 recipients totaled only 5 or 6.

Measured with immunoSEQ multiplex PCR; TCRdb has only the in-frame clones, and not every one. The sample holds tens of thousands of clones, about 89% seen once. V gave up 1 base and J gave up 6 bases, with 3 bases separating them. Germline CDR1 reads MNHNS; CDR2 reads SASEGT. This CDR3 is 12 amino acids long. Notes on this clone: Its specificity is unknown.

This TCR came from an adult in good health. Here the sequenced sample was peripheral blood, taken on day 0 of MenACWY control vaccination. The rearrangement joins TRBV6-1 to TRBJ2-2; the D is unclear. CDR3: CASSEVPGELFF. The CDR3 coding sequence is TGTGCCAGCAGTGAAGTTCCCGGGGAGCTGTTTTTT.